Listed here are 17 T cell receptor beta chains from one sample, sequenced in a study of T cell clonality in common variable immunodeficiency. Assay: immunoSEQ multiplex PCR; the TCRdb copy retains only in-frame clones and omits some. Listed for the sample are 40,000 to 45,000 clones, none seen a single time. The sample taken for sequencing was peripheral blood mononuclear cells. The source is a person aged 18-70 years in good health.

This clone was observed at least ten times. The read terminates 3 residues ahead of where the CDR3 ends, so the germline J gene completes it. The chain employs TRBV20-1 and TRBJ2-7; 14 bases match TRBD2. This CDR3 has 17 residues. V dropped 0 bases and J dropped 6; count of bases not matched to a gene: 10. From germline, CDR1 is DFQATT and CDR2 SNEGSKA (reference sequence). CDR3 DNA (partial): TGCAGTGCTAGAGATTTCAGACTAGCGGGAGGGCCGGGCGAG. Translated, it gives CSARDFRLAGGPGE. The entire CDR3 is CSARDFRLAGGPGEQYF.

Many counts were recorded for this clone. The CDR3 reads CASSLSSGSTDTQYF. The CDR3 bases that were read are TGTGCCAGCAGCTTAAGTAGCGGGAGCACAGATACG. The chain joins TRBV7-3 to TRBJ2-3; TRBD2 matches 7 bases. The read ends 3 residues early relative to the CDR3; the germline J gene fills the gap. From germline, CDR1 is SGHTA and CDR2 FQGTGA. This CDR3 is built from 15 residues. Trimming removed 1 base from V and 0 bases from J; junction bases left unmatched: 1.

This clone has ten or more counts. The read ends 3 residues shy of where the CDR3 ends; the end is completed using the germline J gene. The chain carries TRBV18 and TRBJ2-1, with 13 bases identical to TRBD2. Germline lookup yields CDR1 KGHSH and CDR2 LQKENI. V lost 4 bases to trimming and J lost 8 bases; unmatched junction nucleotides: 8. The CDR3 length is 16 residues. Here the CDR3 reads CASSHIGLAGDDEQFF. CDR3 DNA (partial): TGTGCCAGCTCACACATAGGACTAGCGGGAGACGATGAG.

This clone appeared many times. The junction and the germline gene differ at one end; a read error may be behind it. Read data end 3 residues before the CDR3 end; the end is taken from the germline J gene. This chain links TRBV4-2 with TRBJ1-4; TRBD1 agrees at 11 bases. Germline V gene sequence: CDR1 LGHNA, CDR2 YNFKEQ. The length of the CDR3 is 16 residues. The CDR3 sequence: CASSQARTGGSSPLFF. Partial CDR3 DNA: TGCGCCAGCAGCCAAGCCCGGACAGGGGGCAGCTCACCA.

Turning to this clone: The read finishes 3 residues shy of the CDR3 end, and the germline J gene is used to complete it. V is TRBV5-1 and J is TRBJ2-1, with TRBD2 matching over 10 bases. Germline CDR1 SGHRS, CDR2 YFSETQ. V lost 2 bases and J lost 8; bases outside the gene matches: 7. The CDR3 is 15 amino acids. This chain's CDR3 is CASSFLAGAIDEQFF. CDR3 bases read: TGCGCCAGCAGCTTCCTAGCGGGAGCTATAGATGAG.

At least ten counts were recorded for this clone. The read gets to within 3 residues of the CDR3 end, and the germline J gene fills in the rest. The chain combines TRBV14 with TRBJ2-2; no clear D. Trimming pared 0 bases from V and 5 bases from J, leaving 13 bases between. The CDR3 loop spans 16 amino acids. Germline-derived CDR1 and CDR2 are SGHDN and FVKESK. The CDR3 here is CASSQDSGLGTGELFF. CDR3 DNA (partial): TGTGCCAGCAGCCAAGATTCCGGGTTAGGTACCGGGGAG.

This clone appeared many times. Coverage ceases 3 residues before the CDR3 finishes, and the germline J gene fills in the end. The gene calls are TRBV18 and TRBJ2-7; 10 bases align to TRBD1. From germline, CDR1 is KGHSH and CDR2 LQKENI. CDR3 length: 16 residues. CDR3 in amino acids: CACTTMAGTGVHEQYF. Incomplete CDR3 DNA: TGTGCTTGCACAACCATGGCCGGGACAGGGGTCCACGAG.

This clone was detected only a few times. Read data end 3 residues before the CDR3 end; the end is taken from the germline J gene. The chain links TRBV6-1 to TRBJ1-2; the match to TRBD1 covers 7 bases. Per germline, CDR1 MNHNS and CDR2 SASEGT. The CDR3 is 15 residues long. The covered CDR3 bases are TGTGCCAGCAGTGGCTTTAAAGGGGGCCGCTACGAC. This codes for CASSGFKGGRYD. The entire CDR3 protein reads CASSGFKGGRYDYTF.

This clone has ten or more counts. Read data end 3 residues before the CDR3 end; the end is taken from the germline J gene. This chain joins TRBV7-2 and TRBJ1-2, with 9 bases aligning to TRBD1. The CDR3 totals 14 residues. Germline V gene sequence: CDR1 SGHTA, CDR2 FQGNSA. Incomplete CDR3 DNA: TGTGCCAGCAGCTACGGACAGGGGCAGGGAGGC. Protein sequence: CASSYGQGQGG. The entire CDR3 reads CASSYGQGQGGYTF.

The sample holds many counts of this clone. Read sequence stops 3 residues before the CDR3 end, and the germline J gene provides the missing end. V usage is TRBV11-2 and J usage is TRBJ2-7; 10 nucleotides line up with TRBD1. CDR3 length equals 14 residues. Germline V gives CDR1 SGHAT, CDR2 FQNNGV. V lost 0 bases to trimming and J lost 4 bases; unmatched junction nucleotides: 0. The CDR3 loop reads CASSLEDRGYEQYF. The CDR3 bases that were read are TGTGCCAGCAGCTTAGAGGACAGGGGGTACGAG.

This clone was detected a few times. The read stops 3 residues short of the end of the CDR3; the missing end is completed from the germline J gene. This rearrangement joins TRBV20-1 to TRBJ2-1, with 12 bases fitting TRBD2. V dropped 4 bases and J dropped 5; count of bases not matched to a gene: 6. CDR3 length equals 15 residues. Germline V gene data show CDR1 as DFQATT and CDR2 as SNEGSKA (reference sequence). The CDR3 sequence: CSATRTSGAHNEQFF. The part of the CDR3 DNA that was read is TGCAGTGCTACCCGGACTAGCGGGGCCCACAATGAG.

Comments on this clone: The read stops 3 residues short of the end of the CDR3; the missing end is completed from the germline J gene. The chain recombines TRBV19 with TRBJ1-5, with 8 bases that match TRBD1. Germline V gives CDR1 LNHDA, CDR2 SQIVND (reference sequence). Trimming at V came to 7 bases and at J to 6 bases, leaving 14 bases not matched to a gene. The CDR3 has 16 residues. CDR3 DNA, as far as it was read: TGTGCCAGTAAGGGGGACAGGTATCGAGGACTTCAGCCC. Translating gives CASKGDRYRGLQP. The complete CDR3 reads CASKGDRYRGLQPQHF.

This clone was observed many times. The CDR3 end lies 3 residues beyond the end of the read and is filled in from the germline J gene. The chain is built from TRBV9 and TRBJ2-7; 8 bases agree with TRBD1. Germline lookup yields CDR1 SGDLS and CDR2 YYNGEE. CDR3 length: 14 amino acids. V lost 2 bases, J lost 6 bases, and 7 bases stayed unmatched. The covered CDR3 bases are TGTGCCAGCAGCGTCGGACAGGGATTGTCCGAG. It is translated as CASSVGQGLSE. The full CDR3 protein is CASSVGQGLSEQYF.

This clone has ten or more counts. The sequenced fragment ends 3 residues before the CDR3 boundary, so the rest is inferred from the germline J gene. The rearrangement joins TRBV20-1 to TRBJ2-3; TRBD2 matches at 10 bases. CDR3 size: 15 residues. The V gene's germline CDR1 is DFQATT and CDR2 SNEGSKA (reference sequence). The V gene end was trimmed by 6 bases and the J gene end by 2 bases; junction bases not matched to a gene: 8. CDR3 region: CSAEGAGGFTDTQYF. Partial CDR3 DNA: TGCAGTGCCGAGGGAGCGGGAGGGTTCACAGATACG.

In its sample, this clone was seen many times. From the germline J gene comes the end of the CDR3, since the read stops 3 residues before it. The chain couples TRBV18 to TRBJ2-1, with TRBD2 identical over 8 bases. In germline, CDR1 is KGHSH, CDR2 LQKENI. V was clipped by 3 bases and J by 5 bases; unmatched bases: 6. The CDR3 sequence is 15 residues long. The part of the CDR3 DNA that was read is TGTGCCAGCTCACCTTTAGCGGGAACGCACAATGAG. Amino acid sequence: CASSPLAGTHNE. The whole CDR3 protein reads CASSPLAGTHNEQFF.

In this sample, this clone turned up many times. The read finishes 3 residues shy of the CDR3 end, and the germline J gene is used to complete it. The chain employs TRBV4-1 and TRBJ1-6; TRBD1 matches at 8 bases. Trimming took 2 bases from V and 6 from J; bases not matched to a gene: 9. The germline V gene has CDR1 MGHRA and CDR2 YSYEKL. The CDR3 is 17 amino acids. CDR3: CASSQTPGQASNSPLHF. The sequenced CDR3 bases are TGCGCCAGCAGCCAAACACCGGGACAGGCTTCTAATTCACCC.

Ten or more counts support this clone. The CDR3 end lies 3 residues beyond the end of the read and is filled in from the germline J gene. The rearrangement links TRBV19 to TRBJ2-4; 7 bases agree with TRBD2. Germline CDR1 and CDR2: LNHDA and SQIVND (reference sequence). V trimming: 3 bases; J trimming: 4 bases; junction bases outside the gene matches: 9. The CDR3 spans 16 residues. The CDR3 reads CASSIGEGMMKNIQYF. The part of the CDR3 DNA that was read is TGTGCCAGTAGTATCGGGGAGGGAATGATGAAAAACATT.